The clone carrying this T cell receptor (beta chain) was recorded only once. What it recognizes is unknown. This sample is part of a study of chemoradiotherapy in HPV16-positive cancers. Study summary: Functional T-cell assays on two HPV16-positive patients' cells defined candidate HPV-specific clones and common TCR motifs. Study-wide results and limits: HPV-responsive T-cell expansion during chemoradiotherapy was linked to improved recurrence-free survival in HPV16-positive patients. Candidate HPV-specific clones and E7-related TCR motifs grew in tumor during treatment.

Sequencing was performed with immunoSEQ multiplex PCR; in TCRdb, only in-frame clones are kept and a portion is missing. The data contain 55,000 to 85,000 clones, roughly 90% of them singletons. The CDR3 is 16 residues long. Looked up from germline, CDR1 is MNHEY and CDR2 is SMNVEV (reference sequence). Unmatched junction bases numbered 14, after V lost 6 bases and J lost 6 bases. The input for sequencing was blood, taken from a patient who underwent chemoradiotherapy. This TCR derives from a human donor with HPV-associated anogenital cancer. The genes are TRBV27 and TRBJ1-2; 9 nucleotides agree with TRBD1. DNA of the CDR3: TGTGCCAGCAGCAGCGACCCGGGACAGGGACTTAATGGCTACACCTTC. Translating gives CASSSDPGQGLNGYTF.